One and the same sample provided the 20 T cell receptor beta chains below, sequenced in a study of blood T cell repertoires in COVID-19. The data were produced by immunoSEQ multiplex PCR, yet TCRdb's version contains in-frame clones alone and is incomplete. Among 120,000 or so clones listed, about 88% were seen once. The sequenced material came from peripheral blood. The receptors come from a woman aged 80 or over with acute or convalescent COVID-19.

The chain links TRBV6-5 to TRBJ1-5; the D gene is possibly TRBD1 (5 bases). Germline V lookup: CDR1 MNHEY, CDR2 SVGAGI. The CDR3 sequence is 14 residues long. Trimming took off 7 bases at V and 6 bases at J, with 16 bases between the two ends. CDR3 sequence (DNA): TGTGCCAGCAAGCTTGGGGGGGGTGCTCAGCCCCAGCATTTT. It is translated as CASKLGGGAQPQHF.

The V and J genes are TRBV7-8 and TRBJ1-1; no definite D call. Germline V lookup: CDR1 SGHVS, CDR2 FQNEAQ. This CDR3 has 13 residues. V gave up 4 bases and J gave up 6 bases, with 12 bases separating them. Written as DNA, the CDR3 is TGTGCCAGCAGCTACGGTTCACTGGCTGAAGCTTTCTTT. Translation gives CASSYGSLAEAFF.

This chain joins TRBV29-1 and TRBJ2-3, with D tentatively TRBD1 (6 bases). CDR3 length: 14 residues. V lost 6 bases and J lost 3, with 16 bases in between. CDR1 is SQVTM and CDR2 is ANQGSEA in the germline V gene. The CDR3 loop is CSVGRSQGTDTQYF. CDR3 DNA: TGCAGCGTCGGCAGGTCACAGGGTACAGATACGCAGTATTTT.

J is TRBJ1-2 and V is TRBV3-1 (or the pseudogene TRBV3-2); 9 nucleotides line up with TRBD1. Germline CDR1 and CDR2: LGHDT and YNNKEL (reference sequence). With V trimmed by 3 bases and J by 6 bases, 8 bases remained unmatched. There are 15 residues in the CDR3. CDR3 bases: TGTGCCAGCAGCCACACGGACAGGGGACTGGATGGCTACACCTTC. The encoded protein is CASSHTDRGLDGYTF.

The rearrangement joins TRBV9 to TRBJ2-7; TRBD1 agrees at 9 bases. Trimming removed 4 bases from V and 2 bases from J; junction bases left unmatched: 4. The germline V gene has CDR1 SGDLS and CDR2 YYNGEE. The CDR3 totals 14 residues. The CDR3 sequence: CASSPGQGAYEQYF. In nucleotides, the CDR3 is TGTGCCAGCAGCCCGGGACAGGGAGCCTACGAGCAGTACTTC.

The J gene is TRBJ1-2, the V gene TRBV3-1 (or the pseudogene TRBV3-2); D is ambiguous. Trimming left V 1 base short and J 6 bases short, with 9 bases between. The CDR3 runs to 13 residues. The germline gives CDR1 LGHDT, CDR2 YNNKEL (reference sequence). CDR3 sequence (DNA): TGTGCCAGCAGCCAAGTTCTCGGAGATGGCTACACCTTC. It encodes CASSQVLGDGYTF.

The CDR3 is CASSLRWAGTNTEAFF. The CDR3 nucleotides are TGTGCCAGCAGCTTGAGGTGGGCAGGCACGAACACTGAAGCTTTCTTT. This sequence joins TRBV5-5 and TRBJ1-1; D is unclear. Trimming took off 1 base at V and 1 base at J, with 14 bases between the two ends. The V gene's germline CDR1 is SGHKS and CDR2 YYEKEE (reference sequence). This CDR3 is built from 16 residues.

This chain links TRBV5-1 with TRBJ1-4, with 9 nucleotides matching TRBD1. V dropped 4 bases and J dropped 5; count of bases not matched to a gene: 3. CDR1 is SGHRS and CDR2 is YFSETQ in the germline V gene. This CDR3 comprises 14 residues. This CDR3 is CASSTGTGNEKLFF. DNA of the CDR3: TGCGCCAGCAGCACCGGGACAGGGAATGAAAAACTGTTTTTT.

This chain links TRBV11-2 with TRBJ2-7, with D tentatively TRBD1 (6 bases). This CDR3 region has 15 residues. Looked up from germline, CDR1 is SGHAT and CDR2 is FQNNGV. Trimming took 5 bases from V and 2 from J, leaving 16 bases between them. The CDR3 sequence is CASSRPETGTYEQYF. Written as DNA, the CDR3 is TGTGCCAGCAGCCGACCGGAGACAGGTACCTACGAGCAGTACTTC.

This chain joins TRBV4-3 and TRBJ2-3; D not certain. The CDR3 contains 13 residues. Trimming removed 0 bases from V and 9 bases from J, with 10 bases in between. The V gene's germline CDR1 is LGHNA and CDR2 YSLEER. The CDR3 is CASSQERRGTQYF. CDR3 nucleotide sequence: TGCGCCAGCAGCCAAGAACGGCGCGGCACGCAGTATTTT.

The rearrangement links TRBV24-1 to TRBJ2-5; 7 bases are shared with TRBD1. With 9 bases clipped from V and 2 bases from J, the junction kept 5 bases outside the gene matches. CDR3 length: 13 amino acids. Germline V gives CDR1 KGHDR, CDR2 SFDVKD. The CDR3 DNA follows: TGTGCCACCGAACGGGACAGTCAAGAGACCCAGTACTTC. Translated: CATERDSQETQYF.

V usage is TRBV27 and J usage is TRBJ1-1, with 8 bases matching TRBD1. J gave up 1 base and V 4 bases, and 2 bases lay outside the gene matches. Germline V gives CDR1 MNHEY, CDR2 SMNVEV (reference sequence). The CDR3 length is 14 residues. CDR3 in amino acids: CASSSGQANTEAFF. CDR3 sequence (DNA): TGTGCCAGCAGTTCGGGACAGGCGAACACTGAAGCTTTCTTT.

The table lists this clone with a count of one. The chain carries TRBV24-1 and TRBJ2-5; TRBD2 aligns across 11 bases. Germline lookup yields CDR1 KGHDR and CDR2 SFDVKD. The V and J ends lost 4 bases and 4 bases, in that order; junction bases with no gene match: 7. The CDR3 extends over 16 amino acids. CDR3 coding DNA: TGTGCCACCAGTGAGCACACTAGCGGGGGAGGAGAGACCCAGTACTTC. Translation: CATSEHTSGGGETQYF.

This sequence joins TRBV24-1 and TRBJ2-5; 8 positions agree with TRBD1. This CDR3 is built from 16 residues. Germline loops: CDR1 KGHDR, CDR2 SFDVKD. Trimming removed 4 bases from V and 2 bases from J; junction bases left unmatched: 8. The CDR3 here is CATSDWDRLGQETQYF. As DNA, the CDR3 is TGTGCCACCAGTGACTGGGACAGGCTCGGACAAGAGACCCAGTACTTC.

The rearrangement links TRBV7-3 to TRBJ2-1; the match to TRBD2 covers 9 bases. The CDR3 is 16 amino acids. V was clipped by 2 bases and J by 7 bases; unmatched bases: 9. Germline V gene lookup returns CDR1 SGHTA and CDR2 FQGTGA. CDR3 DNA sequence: TGTGCCAGCAGCTTATTAGTTAGCGGGAGAGGGAATGAGCAGTTCTTC. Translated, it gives CASSLLVSGRGNEQFF.

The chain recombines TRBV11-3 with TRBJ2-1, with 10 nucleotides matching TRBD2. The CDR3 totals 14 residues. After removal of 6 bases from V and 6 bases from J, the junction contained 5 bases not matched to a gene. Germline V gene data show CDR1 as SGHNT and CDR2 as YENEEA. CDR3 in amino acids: CASSRTSGANEQFF. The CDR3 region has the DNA TGTGCCAGCAGTCGGACTAGCGGAGCCAATGAGCAGTTCTTC.

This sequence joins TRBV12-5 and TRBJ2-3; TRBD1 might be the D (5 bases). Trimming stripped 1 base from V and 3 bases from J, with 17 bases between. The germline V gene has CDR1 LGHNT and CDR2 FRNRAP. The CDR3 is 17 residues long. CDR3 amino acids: CASGLGETRVETDTQYF. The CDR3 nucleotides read TGTGCTAGTGGTTTGGGGGAAACCAGGGTGGAGACAGATACGCAGTATTTT.

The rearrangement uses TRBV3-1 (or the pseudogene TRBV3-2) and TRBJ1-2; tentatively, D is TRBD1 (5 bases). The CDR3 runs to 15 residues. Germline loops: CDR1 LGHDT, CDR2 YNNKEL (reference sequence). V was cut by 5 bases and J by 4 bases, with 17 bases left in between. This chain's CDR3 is CASSSRHQGFYGYTF. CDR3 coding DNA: TGTGCCAGCAGCTCTCGACACCAGGGATTCTATGGCTACACCTTC.

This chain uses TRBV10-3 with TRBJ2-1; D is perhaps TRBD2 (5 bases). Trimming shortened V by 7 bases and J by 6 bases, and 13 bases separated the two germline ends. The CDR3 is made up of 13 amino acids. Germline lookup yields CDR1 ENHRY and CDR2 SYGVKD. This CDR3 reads CAITERITNEQFF. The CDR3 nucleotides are TGTGCCATCACCGAGCGGATTACCAATGAGCAGTTCTTC.

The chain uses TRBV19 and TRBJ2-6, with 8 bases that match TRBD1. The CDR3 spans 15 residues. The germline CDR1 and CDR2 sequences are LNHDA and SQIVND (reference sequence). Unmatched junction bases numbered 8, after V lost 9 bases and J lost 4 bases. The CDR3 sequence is CASGTGSSGANVLTF. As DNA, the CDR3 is TGTGCCAGCGGGACAGGCTCTTCGGGGGCCAACGTCCTGACTTTC.